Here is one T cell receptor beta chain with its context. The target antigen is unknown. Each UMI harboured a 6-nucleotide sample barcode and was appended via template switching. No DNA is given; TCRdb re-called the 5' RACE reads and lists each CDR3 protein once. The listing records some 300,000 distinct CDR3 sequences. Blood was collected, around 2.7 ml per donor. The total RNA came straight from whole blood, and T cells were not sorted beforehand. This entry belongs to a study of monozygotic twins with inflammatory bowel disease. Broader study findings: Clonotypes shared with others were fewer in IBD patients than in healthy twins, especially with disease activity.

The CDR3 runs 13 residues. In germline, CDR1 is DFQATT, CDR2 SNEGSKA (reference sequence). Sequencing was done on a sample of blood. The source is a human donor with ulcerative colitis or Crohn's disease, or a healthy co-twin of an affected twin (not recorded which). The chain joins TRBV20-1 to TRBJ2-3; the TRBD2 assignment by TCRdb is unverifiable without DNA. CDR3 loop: CSARLAGIDTQYF.